The T cell receptor beta chain described here comes from a study of human thymus T cells. All available leukocytes, rather than a set cell count, yielded the blood DNA. V lost 3 bases, J lost 5 bases, and 8 bases stayed unmatched. From germline, CDR1 is SNHLY and CDR2 FYNNEI. The CDR3 is 15 residues long. Some clones are missing from TCRdb's copy, which holds only in-frame ones; the method was immunoSEQ multiplex PCR. The data show around 44,000 clones, with nearly 95% seen just once and approximately 0.13% held by the top ten. The sequencing sample was made of blood. The gene calls are TRBV2 and TRBJ2-7; 9 bases line up with TRBD1. This receptor was identified in a boy in the first two years of life with a congenital heart defect but otherwise immunologically healthy. CDR3 sequence (DNA): TGTGCCAGCAGTGATACAGGGGGCGCAGGCAACGAGCAGTACTTC. Amino acids: CASSDTGGAGNEQYF.